The 26 T cell receptor delta chains given below trace back to one sample, sequenced in a study of delta chains in infants with herpesvirus infections. PBMC RNA was reverse transcribed using gamma-chain- and delta-chain-specific primers. TCRdb used CATT to re-call clones from the RT-PCR reads. The sample has roughly 710 delta-chain clones; 55% are singletons. Sequencing used peripheral blood, obtained at time point 4 of longitudinal follow-up. Receptor source: a human donor who was a Ugandan infant, either HIV-exposed or HIV-unexposed (not recorded which).

This clone qualifies as large. The chain links TRDV1 to TRDJ1; 12 bases match TRDD3. The CDR3 runs 19 residues. J gave up 4 bases and V 1 base, and 13 bases lay outside the gene matches. Per germline, CDR1 TSWWSYY and CDR2 QGS. The CDR3 here is CALGEHPGVTGGYFDKLIF. CDR3 nucleotides: TGTGCTCTTGGGGAACACCCGGGGGTTACTGGGGGATACTTCGATAAACTCATCTTT.

With regard to this clone: Since a much larger clone is just one base distant, this may be a read error. The chain is built from TRDV2 and TRDJ3; TRDD3 is a possible D gene (5 bases). The germline V gene has CDR1 GEAIGNYY and CDR2 EKD. The CDR3 loop spans 21 amino acids. V was pared by 1 base and J by 0 bases, with 21 bases between. The DNA of the CDR3 is TGTGCCTGTGACACGATACCGGGGGCCACTTCTAGCTCCTGGGACACCCGACAGATGTTTTTC. This encodes CACDTIPGATSSSWDTRQMFF.

Concerning this clone itself: A single base is all that separates this from a far larger clone, so a read error is likely. The chain has TRDV1 and TRDJ3, with 10 bases identical to TRDD3. Looked up from germline, CDR1 is TSWWSYY and CDR2 is QGS. V lost 0 bases, J lost 3 bases, and 14 bases stayed unmatched. The CDR3 sequence is 22 residues long. CDR3 loop: CALGELIGPYPGGYWDTRQMFF. DNA of the CDR3: TGTGCTCTTGGGGAACTAATAGGCCCCTACCCTGGGGGATACTGGGACACCCGACAGATGTTTTTC.

This clone was observed once. A single base is all that separates this from a far larger clone, so a read error is likely. CDR3 residues: CALGELENPCAFRYTDKLIF. The DNA of the CDR3 is TGTGCTCTTGGGGAACTAGAAAACCCTTGCGCCTTTCGGTACACCGATAAACTCATCTTT. The chain recombines TRDV1 with TRDJ1; D is unclear. V dropped 0 bases and J dropped 0 bases, with 23 bases sitting between them. The CDR3 consists of 20 residues. From germline, CDR1 is TSWWSYY and CDR2 QGS.

The chain combines TRDV2 with TRDJ3; 11 positions agree with TRDD3. The CDR3 extends over 27 amino acids. Per germline, CDR1 GEAIGNYY and CDR2 EKD. The V segment lost 3 bases and the J segment 0 bases; nucleotides outside the gene matches: 30. CDR3 residues: CACDSASRAADGPGTGGYSWDTRQMFF. The CDR3 coding sequence is TGTGCCTGTGACTCCGCAAGCCGGGCTGCGGACGGCCCGGGTACTGGGGGATACTCCTGGGACACCCGACAGATGTTTTTC.

Of note for this clone: The protein in TCRdb stems from a much larger clone and differs at residue 17 from this DNA's translation, likely a read error; here the protein is translated from the DNA. The J gene is TRDJ1, the V gene TRAV38-2/DV8; 9 bases are shared with TRDD3. Germline lookup yields CDR1 TSESDYY and CDR2 QEAYKQQN. This CDR3 is built from 21 residues. CDR3 amino acids: CAYRSTCRCTGGPVYTGKLIF. CDR3 coding DNA: TGTGCTTATAGGAGTACCTGTCGTTGTACTGGGGGACCCGTATACACCGGTAAACTCATCTTT.

By sample fraction, this clone is large. The chain carries TRDV1 and TRDJ1; 10 bases match TRDD3. Germline V gene lookup returns CDR1 TSWWSYY and CDR2 QGS. Trimming removed 1 base from V and 1 base from J; junction bases left unmatched: 9. The CDR3 is 18 amino acids. The CDR3 DNA reads as TGTGCTCTTGGGGAACGATGGTACTACTGGGGGATCACCGATAAACTCATCTTT. Translating it yields CALGERWYYWGITDKLIF.

Turning to this clone: This sequence is one base from a far larger clone and is likely a read error. This chain connects TRDV2 to TRDJ3; perhaps TRDD3 as D (6 bases). CDR1 and CDR2 (germline): GEAIGNYY, EKD. The CDR3 covers 19 residues. In nucleotides, the CDR3 is TGTGCCTGTGACACCCACTGGGCGGCTAGCTCCTGGGACGCCCGACAGATGTTTTTC. Translation gives CACDTHWAASSWDARQMFF.

About this clone: This could be a read error, since a much larger clone is one nucleotide away. V usage is TRDV1 and J usage is TRDJ1, with a tentative D call TRDD3 (6 bases). Germline values: CDR1 TSWWSYY, CDR2 QGS. The V gene lost 4 bases and the J gene lost 0 bases, with 24 bases spanning the gap. The CDR3 contains 19 residues. CDR3 nucleotide sequence: TGTGCTCTTGGGGCCGCTTCCCCGACTGGGCGATTCGACACCGATAAACTCATCTTT. Translating gives CALGAASPTGRFDTDKLIF.

This clone is medium-sized within its sample. This chain joins TRDV1 and TRDJ2, with 13 positions matching TRDD3. With V trimmed by 0 bases and J by 0 bases, 16 bases remained unmatched. This CDR3 has 23 amino acids. The germline CDR1 and CDR2 sequences are TSWWSYY and QGS. DNA for the CDR3: TGTGCTCTTGGGGAACTCCCCAGACACTGGGGGATACGCGGTGCAGCTTTGACAGCACAACTCTTCTTT. Its protein is CALGELPRHWGIRGAALTAQLFF.

This clone was seen a few times. With only one base between it and a far larger clone, this is likely a read error. The V call is TRDV1, the J call TRDJ1; 8 bases are shared with TRDD3. V was clipped by 4 bases and J by 0 bases; unmatched bases: 31. Germline-derived CDR1 and CDR2 are TSWWSYY and QGS. CDR3 length: 24 amino acids. The CDR3 loop reads CALGVPPLSSNSGILVEYTDKLIF. The CDR3 DNA reads TGTGCTCTTGGGGTCCCTCCTCTGTCTTCTAACTCGGGGATACTTGTGGAGTACACCGATAAACTCATCTTT.

Points on this clone: A far larger clone is only one base removed, so a read error is likely. This chain links TRDV1 with TRDJ1, with D possibly matching TRDD2 (6 bases). With 3 bases removed from V and 0 bases from J, the gap between germline ends came to 38 bases. The CDR3 runs to 24 residues. Germline V lookup: CDR1 TSWWSYY, CDR2 QGS. The CDR3 DNA sequence: TGTGCTCTTGGGGACCTTTGGGTCGTCTTCCTCCGGCCAGGGGGGGGTACATACACCGATAAACTCATCTTT. Translating it yields CALGDLWVVFLRPGGGTYTDKLIF.

As regards this clone: This clone may be a read error of a much larger clone one base away. Different DNA sequences within this sample yield the same CDR3. The chain is built from TRDV1 and TRDJ1; 10 bases line up with TRDD3. This CDR3 has 19 residues. Germline V gives CDR1 TSWWSYY, CDR2 QGS. CDR3 protein: CALGAASPTGGFDTDKLIF. CDR3 DNA: TGTGCTCTTGGGGCCGCTTCCCCGACTGGGGGATTCGACACCGATAAGCTCATCTTT.

With regard to this clone: Just one base apart from a much larger clone, this may be a read error. This chain connects TRDV1 to TRDJ1; TRDD3 agrees at 8 bases. This CDR3 has 22 residues. Looked up from germline, CDR1 is TSWWSYY and CDR2 is QGS. V shed 4 bases, J shed 3 bases, and the junction held 28 bases outside the gene matches. The CDR3 region is CALGGRWGLLPYWGGDADKLIF. The CDR3 nucleotides read TGTGCTCTTGGGGGACGATGGGGCCTTCTCCCGTACTGGGGGGGGGACGCCGATAAACTCATCTTT.

About this clone itself: A far larger clone lies a single base away; this is likely a read error. The chain has TRDV2 and TRDJ2, with D unclear. Per germline, CDR1 GEAIGNYY and CDR2 EKD. V was pared by 0 bases and J by 8 bases, with 24 bases between. The CDR3 length is 18 residues. The CDR3 protein is CACDTAEIVGKNTAQLFF. CDR3 nucleotides: TGTGCCTGTGACACCGCAGAGATCGTGGGAAAAAACACGGCACAACTCTTCTTT.

This clone has just a few counts. With a far larger clone one base away, a read error is the likely cause. V is TRAV38-2/DV8 and J is TRDJ1; 9 bases map to TRDD3. The junction had 9 bases not matched to a gene; V was cut back by 3 bases and J by 0 bases. CDR3 length: 17 residues. Germline V gene lookup returns CDR1 TSESDYY and CDR2 QEAYKQQN. CDR3 DNA sequence: TGTGCTTATAGGAAATTAAACTGGGGGACTCACACCGATAAACTCATCTTT. Protein sequence: CAYRKLNWGTHTDKLIF.

Comment on this clone: This sequence may be a read error, since a much larger clone differs from it by one base. Other DNA sequences in this sample translate to the same CDR3. The chain is built from TRDV2 and TRDJ3; D unclear. CDR1 and CDR2 (germline): GEAIGNYY, EKD. V was cut by 4 bases and J by 0 bases, with 15 bases left in between. The CDR3 runs to 18 residues. The CDR3 sequence: CACDTVDSSSWDTRQMFF. The CDR3 bases are TGTGCCTGTGATACCGTGGATTCGAGCTCCTGGGACACCCGACAGATGTTTTTC.

This clone was counted a few times. A read error may be the cause here, since a much bigger clone is one base away. The rearrangement uses TRDV1 and TRDJ1; D ambiguous. Germline V gene lookup returns CDR1 TSWWSYY and CDR2 QGS. This CDR3 has 13 residues. This CDR3 reads CALETPYTDKHIF. The CDR3 nucleotides read TGTGCTCTTGAGACCCCGTACACCGATAAACACATCTTT.

Remarks on this clone: The TCRdb record carries a much larger clone's protein, which differs from this DNA's translation at residue 11; a read error is the likely cause, and the protein listed here is the DNA translation. The chain joins TRDV2 to TRDJ1, with 13 bases aligning to TRDD3. The V segment lost 2 bases and the J segment 3 bases; nucleotides outside the gene matches: 8. Germline CDR1 and CDR2: GEAIGNYY and EKD. CDR3 length: 17 amino acids. CDR3 sequence (DNA): TGTGCCTGTGACAACCGTACTGGGGGATACGTTTCCGATAAACTCATCTTT. Encoded protein: CACDNRTGGYVSDKLIF.

A remark on this clone: It is likely a read error: a sequence one base away is far more abundant. The J gene is TRDJ3, the V gene TRDV1; D is possibly TRDD3 (5 bases). CDR1 is TSWWSYY, CDR2 QGS, per germline. This CDR3 has 19 residues. The CDR3 DNA reads TGTGCTCTTGGGGAATGGCCTTTTACCCCATCCTGGGACACCCGACAGGTGTTTTTC. Protein: CALGEWPFTPSWDTRQVFF.

This clone is labeled as large. This rearrangement joins TRDV1 to TRDJ3; TRDD3 aligns across 7 bases. The germline gives CDR1 TSWWSYY, CDR2 QGS. Trimming took 4 bases from V and 0 from J; bases not matched to a gene: 18. The CDR3 is 22 residues long. The CDR3 DNA reads as TGTGCTCTTGGGGCCCCTCTTCCGTTCATGGGGGAGAGCTCCTGGGACACCCGACAGATGTTTTTC. Its translation is CALGAPLPFMGESSWDTRQMFF.

Comment on this clone: A far larger clone is just one base off, so this is likely a read error. The chain combines TRDV1 with TRDJ1, with D perhaps TRDD2 or TRDD3 (8 bases each). V lost 6 bases and J lost 0, with 44 bases in between. Germline V lookup: CDR1 TSWWSYY, CDR2 QGS. The CDR3 sequence is 25 residues long. CDR3 loop: CALGLPSELPTLGGGIVSNTDKLIF. In DNA, the CDR3 is TGTGCTCTTGGCCTACCGTCTGAACTTCCTACTCTTGGCGGGGGGATAGTTTCGAACACCGATAAACTCATCTTT.

Points on this clone: A far larger clone is a single base away, which makes a read error likely. The chain combines TRAV38-2/DV8 with TRDJ1; 10 bases map to TRDD3. With V trimmed by 9 bases and J by 6 bases, 38 bases remained unmatched. In germline, CDR1 is TSESDYY, CDR2 QEAYKQQN. The CDR3 covers 23 residues. The CDR3 DNA reads as TGTGCTTCCGCTCGCCCGTTTCCTACTCCCTTCTTAGGGGGATACGCGAGAAACAATAAACTCATCTTT. Amino acids: CASARPFPTPFLGGYARNNKLIF.

As regards this clone: One base separates it from a far larger clone, so it is likely a read error. V is TRDV2 and J is TRDJ3, with D unclear. This CDR3 is 18 amino acids long. Germline lookup yields CDR1 GEAIGNYY and CDR2 EKD. V lost 0 bases, J lost 0 bases, and 11 bases lay in between. CDR3 residues: CACDTWTPYSWDTRQMFF. CDR3 DNA sequence: TGTGCCTGTGACACCTGGACTCCCTACTCCTGGGACACCCGACAGATGTTTTTC.

Comment on this clone: A read error is the likely source, as a far larger clone sits one nucleotide away. The chain uses TRDV2 and TRDJ3; D is uncertain. Trimming left V 0 bases short and J 0 bases short, with 11 bases between. The germline V gene encodes CDR1 GEAIGNYY and CDR2 EKD. The CDR3 has 18 amino acids. As DNA, the CDR3 is TGTGCCTGTGACACCTGTGCTCCCTACTCCTGGGACACCCGACAGATGTTTTTC. Translated, it gives CACDTCAPYSWDTRQMFF.

A note on this clone: One base separates it from a far larger clone, so it is likely a read error. The chain joins TRDV1 to TRDJ3; 10 bases line up with TRDD3. Germline V gene data show CDR1 as TSWWSYY and CDR2 as QGS. The CDR3 is 22 residues long. The CDR3 protein is CAFGELIDPYPGGYWDTRQMFF. The CDR3 region has the DNA TGTGCTTTTGGGGAACTAATAGACCCCTACCCTGGGGGATACTGGGACACCCGACAGATGTTTTTC.